This T cell receptor beta chain was observed in a study of identical twins. Study conclusions and caveats: Excess twin sharing in beta out-of-frame sequences was weaker.

Template switching created a universal primer site, and the cDNA included unique molecular identifiers. TCRdb reanalysed the 5' RACE reads using MiXCR and keeps one entry per CDR3 protein. The sample carries about 250,000 distinct CDR3 sequences, about 8.3% recorded once. Trimming cost V 6 bases and J 2 bases, with 13 bases left between them. Germline CDR1 and CDR2: ENHRY and SYGVKD. The CDR3 runs 14 residues. The table lists this clonotype with many counts. What it recognizes is unknown. Another study also made use of these data, one on yellow fever vaccine responses in identical twins. From that second work: Reported findings indicate that twins' vaccine T cell responses seemed partially convergent, partially personalized.

This clonotype was obtained from a young woman in good health. Sequenced sample: CD8+ T cells sorted from blood. The J gene is TRBJ2-5, the V gene TRBV10-3; tentative D call: TRBD2 (6 bases). CDR3 coding DNA: TGTGCCATCAGCTTACTAGCACGGCAAGAGACCCAGTACTTC. It is translated as CAISLLARQETQYF.